The TCR beta chain described here comes from a study of cytomegalovirus exposure and HLA in healthy donors. Whole-study results and caveats: The dataset shows that most TCR sequences were rare, while some public TCRs occurred in many donors.

The CDR3 extends over 16 amino acids. The germline gives CDR1 SEHNR, CDR2 FQNEAQ (reference sequence). V lost 4 bases and J lost 1, with 14 bases in between. Libraries were prepared by immunoSEQ multiplex PCR; TCRdb keeps only in-frame clonotypes and omits some of them. The sample lists 90,000 to 150,000 clones, around 88% occurring once. Of note for this clone: Antigen: not known.

This chain joins TRBV7-9 and TRBJ1-5; D perhaps matches TRBD1 (6 bases). This TCR was recovered from a man between 18 and 29 years old in good health and CMV-seronegative. Input material: PBMCs. In DNA, the CDR3 is TGTGCCAGCAGCTCCGAAGCTCAGGGGAGCAATCAGCCCCAGCATTTT. It is translated as CASSSEAQGSNQPQHF.